The following is a T cell receptor beta chain sequence with its context. Its cognate antigen is unknown. No infections or other immune events were documented during collection. The V end lost 1 base, the J end lost 7 bases, and 12 bases lay between the germline ends. Germline V gene lookup returns CDR1 LGHNA and CDR2 YSLEER. The CDR3 consists of 14 residues. Profiled with immunoSEQ multiplex PCR; TCRdb holds only in-frame clones, not every one. The repertoire holds 120,000 or so clones, with around 84% as singletons. This sample is part of a study of identifying expanded T cells in peripheral blood. Notes on the study in general: Differentially abundant clones: roughly 1.2 between replicates, roughly 16 at 2 to 3 weeks, over 18 at four. Across healthy donors, higher total template counts meant significantly greater roughly two-week count variance.

This rearrangement joins TRBV4-3 to TRBJ2-3; possibly TRBD2 for D (6 bases). Sequences were obtained from blood. The TCR comes from a person aged 18-70 years in good health. This chain's CDR3 is CASSQGGGAYTQYF. The CDR3 nucleotides read TGCGCCAGCAGCCAAGGAGGAGGGGCATATACGCAGTATTTT.